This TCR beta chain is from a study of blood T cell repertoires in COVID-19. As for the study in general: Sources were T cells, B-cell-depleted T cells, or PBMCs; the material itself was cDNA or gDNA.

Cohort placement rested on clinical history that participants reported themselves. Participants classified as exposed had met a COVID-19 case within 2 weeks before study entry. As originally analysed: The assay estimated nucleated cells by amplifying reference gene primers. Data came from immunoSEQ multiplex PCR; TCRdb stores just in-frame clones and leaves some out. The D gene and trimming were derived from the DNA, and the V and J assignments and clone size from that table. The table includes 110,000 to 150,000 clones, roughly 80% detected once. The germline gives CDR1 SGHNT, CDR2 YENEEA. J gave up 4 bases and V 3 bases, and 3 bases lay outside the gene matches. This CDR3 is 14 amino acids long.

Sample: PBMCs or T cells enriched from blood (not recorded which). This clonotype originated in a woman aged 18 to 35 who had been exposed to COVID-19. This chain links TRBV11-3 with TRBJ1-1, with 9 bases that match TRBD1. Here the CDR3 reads CASSLTGGTTEAFF. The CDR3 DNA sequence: TGTGCCAGCAGCTTGACAGGGGGGACCACTGAAGCTTTCTTT.